This TCR beta chain was observed in a study of yellow fever vaccine responses in identical twins. Points from the study as a whole: Reportedly, the response of twins' T cells to the vaccine seemed partly convergent, partly personalized.

For this clonotype: The antigen is unknown.

TCRdb analysed the RT-PCR reads with MiXCR anew, one entry per CDR3 protein. The sample has some 23,000 distinct CDR3 sequences, around four fifths seen once; the top ten hold roughly 5%. The sequence came from a woman aged 18-29 years who received the yellow fever vaccine. Here the sequenced sample was T cells from blood (PBMCs), unsorted or a sorted subset (not recorded which), taken before or after yellow fever vaccination (not recorded which).

The CDR3 loop reads CASSGRAYNEQFF. CDR3 bases: TGCGCCAGCAGTGGCAGGGCCTACAATGAGCAGTTCTTC. The rearrangement joins TRBV10-1 to TRBJ2-1; TRBD1 might be the D (5 bases). This CDR3 contains 13 residues. V was cut by 4 bases and J by 2 bases, with 6 bases left in between. Germline loops: CDR1 WNHNN, CDR2 SYGVQD (reference sequence).